These T cell receptor beta chains were read from a single sample in a study of T cell repertoires in cytomegalovirus infection. MiXCR, applied by TCRdb to the reads, yields one record per CDR3 protein. The sample has roughly 250,000 distinct CDR3 sequences; 9% to 15% are singletons. Sequencing used PBMCs. Receptor source: a human donor in good health (CMV status not recorded). Some clones in this sample may be carry-over from other donors' samples. Each CDR3 is given with its conserved first and last residue. A D gene is named only where the DNA matches it firmly. The listing skips clone size in some rows; elsewhere it reads once, few, many or a size class.

V	J	size	D	CDR3	DNA
TRBV28	TRBJ2-1	.	.	CASRGGHEQFF	TGTGCCAGCAGGGGGGGTCATGAGCAGTTCTTC
TRBV28	TRBJ1-1	.	.	CASGPVFAFF	TGTGCCAGCGGCCCCGTGTTTGCTTTCTTT
TRBV2	TRBJ2-2	.	.	CASSEPGNTGELFF	TGTGCCAGCAGTGAACCAGGGAACACCGGGGAGCTGTTTTTT
TRBV28	TRBJ2-2	few	.	CASSPLNTGELFF	TGTGCCAGCAGTCCCCTAAACACCGGGGAGCTGTTTTTT
TRBV12-3/TRBV12-4	TRBJ2-5	.	.	CASRPLSEETQYF	TGTGCCAGCAGGCCTTTGTCGGAAGAGACCCAGTACTTC
TRBV28	TRBJ2-5	.	.	CASSSHRGGVETQYF	TGTGCCAGCAGTTCCCACAGGGGGGGAGTAGAGACCCAGTACTTC
TRBV6-2/TRBV6-3	TRBJ1-1	few	.	CASSSPGSFPGTEAFF	TGTGCCAGCAGTTCCCCCGGGTCCTTCCCGGGCACTGAAGCTTTCTTT
TRBV7-2	TRBJ2-1	many	TRBD1	CASGDSEQFF	TGTGCCAGCGGGGACAGTGAGCAGTTCTTC
TRBV19	TRBJ2-7	many	TRBD1	CASSTTGVSEQYF	TGTGCCAGTAGTACGACAGGGGTAAGCGAGCAGTACTTC
TRBV7-8	TRBJ2-5	many	TRBD2	CASSYGLAGGAETQYF	TGTGCCAGCAGCTACGGACTAGCGGGAGGTGCAGAGACCCAGTACTTC
TRBV28	TRBJ1-5	.	.	CASRRPWGYQPQHF	TGTGCCAGCAGGAGACCATGGGGGTATCAGCCCCAGCATTTT
TRBV6-2/TRBV6-3	TRBJ2-2	many	.	CASSRPSGELFF	TGTGCCAGCAGCCGTCCCTCCGGGGAGCTGTTTTTT
TRBV7-2	TRBJ2-7	many	.	CASSLVLGGEQYF	TGTGCCAGCAGCTTAGTTCTCGGTGGGGAGCAGTACTTC
TRBV20-1	TRBJ2-2	.	.	CSAKGDWAGELFF	TGCAGTGCTAAGGGAGACTGGGCCGGGGAGCTGTTTTTT
TRBV7-2	TRBJ2-1	many	TRBD1	CASSYRDSSYNEQFF	TGTGCCAGCAGCTACCGGGACAGCTCCTACAATGAGCAGTTCTTC
TRBV28	TRBJ1-5	many	.	CASSSPSLPGRNNQPQHF	TGTGCCAGCAGCTCCCCCTCCCTACCTGGGAGGAATAATCAGCCCCAGCATTTT
TRBV7-2	TRBJ1-3	many	.	CASSLTPDSGNTIYF	TGTGCCAGCAGCTTAACACCGGACTCTGGAAACACCATATATTTT
TRBV7-2	TRBJ2-5	many	TRBD2	CASSRGLAGKYQETQYF	TGTGCCAGCAGCAGGGGACTAGCGGGAAAGTACCAAGAGACCCAGTACTTC
TRBV7-2	TRBJ1-1	many	.	CASSLSPTLEAFF	TGTGCCAGCAGCTTATCTCCCACCCTCGAAGCTTTCTTT
TRBV7-2	TRBJ1-1	many	.	CASSSMIGGYTEAFF	TGTGCCAGCAGCTCTATGATCGGGGGGTACACTGAAGCTTTCTTT
TRBV7-2	TRBJ1-2	many	.	CASSLTSYGYTF	TGTGCCAGCAGCTTGACTTCCTATGGCTACACCTTC
TRBV5-4	TRBJ2-1	many	.	CASSLFTLLTGAKQFF	TGTGCCAGCAGCTTGTTCACGCTACTAACTGGGGCGAAGCAGTTCTTC
TRBV6-2/TRBV6-3	TRBJ2-5	.	TRBD2	CASSFGLAGVTEETQYF	TGTGCCAGCAGTTTCGGACTAGCGGGAGTGACGGAAGAGACCCAGTACTTC
TRBV28	TRBJ2-6	many	TRBD2	CASSFPGLEAGANVLTF	TGTGCCAGCAGTTTCCCGGGACTAGAGGCTGGGGCCAACGTCCTGACTTTC
TRBV6-1	TRBJ2-7	many	TRBD2	CASSQTSGETQKYF	TGTGCCAGCAGCCAGACTAGCGGTGAAACCCAGAAGTACTTC
TRBV6-5	TRBJ2-6	once	.	CASSYSLFSGANVLTF	TGTGCCAGCAGTTACTCCCTCTTCTCTGGGGCCAACGTCCTGACTTTC
TRBV6-4	TRBJ2-3	many	.	CASSDGAPQGTQYF	TGTGCCAGCAGTGACGGGGCACCCCAGGGTACGCAGTATTTT
TRBV7-2	TRBJ1-2	many	.	CASTLERTRYGYTF	TGTGCCAGCACCCTCGAGAGAACCCGCTATGGCTACACCTTC
TRBV10-3	TRBJ1-6	few	.	CAISPGQNDSPLHF	TGTGCCATCAGTCCCGGACAGAATGATTCACCCCTCCACTTT
TRBV29-1	TRBJ1-5	.	.	CSVLVGGQENQPQHF	TGCAGCGTGTTGGTAGGGGGGCAAGAGAATCAGCCCCAGCATTTT
TRBV12-3/TRBV12-4	TRBJ1-1	few	.	CASRERDGAFF	TGTGCCAGCAGGGAGAGAGATGGGGCTTTCTTT
TRBV29-1	TRBJ2-1	many	TRBD2	CSAAGGYNEQFF	TGCAGCGCCGCGGGGGGATACAATGAGCAGTTCTTC
TRBV12-3/TRBV12-4	TRBJ1-5	many	.	CASSLEGVRQPQHF	TGTGCCAGCAGTTTAGAGGGGGTAAGGCAGCCCCAGCATTTT
TRBV7-2	TRBJ2-7	many	TRBD2	CASSLVSAGGTYEQYF	TGTGCCAGCAGCTTAGTGTCAGCGGGAGGGACCTACGAGCAGTACTTC
TRBV28	TRBJ2-1	many	.	CASRASLGGDEQFF	TGTGCCAGCAGGGCCAGCCTGGGGGGCGATGAGCAGTTCTTC
TRBV4-1	TRBJ2-7	.	TRBD1	CASSFPDRGLREQYF	TGCGCCAGCAGTTTTCCTGACAGGGGGCTTCGCGAGCAGTACTTC
TRBV28	TRBJ2-2	many	TRBD2	CASSLVSGGNTGELFF	TGTGCCAGCAGTTTAGTTAGCGGGGGGAACACCGGGGAGCTGTTTTTT
TRBV7-2	TRBJ1-6	many	.	CASSLDINNSPLHF	TGTGCCAGCAGCTTAGACATCAATAATTCACCCCTCCACTTT
TRBV11-2	TRBJ2-1	many	.	CASSPIRSSYNEQFF	TGTGCCAGCAGCCCCATACGGAGCTCCTACAATGAGCAGTTCTTC
TRBV7-2	TRBJ2-7	many	TRBD2	CASRPTSGDGYEQYF	TGTGCCAGCAGGCCCACTAGCGGGGACGGGTACGAGCAGTACTTC
TRBV7-3	TRBJ1-2	few	.	CASSGGQAGYTF	TGTGCCAGCAGTGGAGGACAAGCTGGCTACACCTTC
TRBV28	TRBJ1-1	many	TRBD1	CASSPGQVSMNTEAFF	TGTGCCAGCAGTCCGGGACAGGTGTCAATGAACACTGAAGCTTTCTTT
TRBV12-3/TRBV12-4	TRBJ2-1	many	TRBD2	CASSSSGGTYNEQFF	TGTGCCAGCAGTTCCAGCGGGGGAACCTACAATGAGCAGTTCTTC
TRBV7-8	TRBJ2-5	many	.	CASSTRRLQETQYF	TGTGCCAGCAGCACGCGGAGACTCCAAGAGACCCAGTACTTC
TRBV5-1	TRBJ1-6	few	.	CASSLESGGNGSPLHF	TGCGCCAGCAGCTTGGAGTCCGGGGGAAACGGGTCACCCCTCCACTTT
TRBV7-2	TRBJ1-1	many	.	CASSLHGQLEAFF	TGTGCCAGCAGCTTACACGGACAGCTTGAAGCTTTCTTT
TRBV7-2	TRBJ1-6	many	TRBD1	CASSLEGAVDSPLHF	TGTGCCAGCAGCTTAGAGGGGGCGGTTGATTCACCCCTCCACTTT
TRBV12-3/TRBV12-4	TRBJ1-1	many	.	CASRFLEGTPEAFF	TGTGCCAGCAGGTTCTTAGAGGGGACCCCTGAAGCTTTCTTT
TRBV20-1	TRBJ1-1	many	.	CMERRGGNTEAFF	TGCATGGAGCGGCGGGGCGGAAACACTGAAGCTTTCTTT
TRBV7-3	TRBJ2-3	many	TRBD1	CASSPSGGWGTDTQYF	TGTGCCAGCAGCCCGTCAGGGGGATGGGGCACAGATACGCAGTATTTT
TRBV12-3/TRBV12-4	TRBJ2-2	many	TRBD2	CASSFLGTKTGELFF	TGTGCCAGCAGTTTCCTCGGGACTAAGACCGGGGAGCTGTTTTTT
TRBV7-9	TRBJ1-1	many	TRBD1	CASSLAGQVHTEAFF	TGTGCCAGCAGCTTGGCCGGACAGGTTCACACTGAAGCTTTCTTT
TRBV5-6	TRBJ2-3	.	TRBD2	CASSSLERGGADTQYF	TGTGCCAGCAGCTCCCTGGAGCGGGGGGGGGCAGATACGCAGTATTTT
TRBV6-5	TRBJ1-4	few	.	CASSYSEKVGKLFF	TGTGCCAGCAGTTACTCGGAGAAGGTGGGAAAACTGTTTTTT
TRBV7-9	TRBJ2-3	.	.	CASSLDGPRLRGIDTQYF	TGTGCCAGCAGCCTCGACGGGCCGCGATTGAGAGGGATAGATACGCAGTATTTT
TRBV6-5	TRBJ2-7	many	.	CASKSSPATYEQYF	TGTGCCAGTAAGTCCTCCCCGGCTACCTACGAGCAGTACTTC
TRBV7-2	TRBJ1-2	many	.	CASSLTEYYGYTF	TGTGCCAGCAGCCTGACAGAGTACTATGGCTACACCTTC
TRBV4-1	TRBJ1-2	few	TRBD1	CASSQDRTGDGYTF	TGTGCCAGCAGCCAAGATAGGACAGGGGATGGCTACACCTTC